This T cell receptor beta chain emerged from a study of response to subunit inactivated influenza vaccine. Findings and limits, study-wide: Each seasonal flu vaccination may recruit only limited new T cells, authors suggested.

This CDR3 has 13 amino acids. The germline V and J ends were trimmed by 4 bases and 9 bases, with 14 bases remaining between them. Germline CDR1 reads SGHRS; CDR2 reads YFSETQ. This clonotype appeared a few times. Its target is not known. TCRdb independently ran MiXCR on the RT-PCR reads; one entry per CDR3 protein. The sample holds about 480,000 distinct CDR3 sequences, about 25% seen once. The input for sequencing was CD4+ T cells sorted from PBMCs, taken 5 days after vaccination. The source is a man aged 45 to 65 who received an inactivated influenza vaccine. V and J are TRBV5-1 and TRBJ2-1; D is perhaps TRBD1 (5 bases). CDR3 bases: TGCGCCAGCAGCCCGCCTTTTGGGGCTGAGCAGTTCTTC. Translating it yields CASSPPFGAEQFF.